This T cell receptor (beta chain) was observed in a study of blood T cell repertoires in COVID-19 (dated by TCRdb to the early 2020s). As for the study more broadly: Collaborator samples came from the United States, Italy and Spain and covered acute and convalescent phases of COVID-19. The dataset comprised deeply sampled blood TCRbeta repertoires from subjects exposed to, actively infected with, or recovered from COVID-19. Where available, HLA class I and class II types were obtained from metadata supplied by the sample provider rather than from assay-based typing. The sample metadata nearly always contained a de-identified subject ID, COVID-19 status, age in years and sex. The repertoires were released in a freely available public database intended as a resource for research on the immune response to SARS-CoV-2. The prospective study material was composed of cDNA or gDNA derived from T cells, B-cell-depleted T cells, or PBMCs. Samples were obtained from the ongoing ImmuneRACE study (first 160 participants) and from about 1,300 subjects provided by 6 global collaborators.

Broad study findings and their caveats: Clinical and demographic metadata were provided uncurated, with the amount varying by source and participant.

Of note for this clone: Its specific antigen is unknown. No base-level quality is on record; no much larger clone is a single base apart.

TCRbeta CDR3 regions were amplified from genomic DNA using the immunoSEQ Assay, a bias-controlled multiplex PCR. As for how the authors treated the data: Nucleated cell counts per sample were estimated from amplification of reference gene primers within the assay. To quantify the absolute abundance of each unique TCRbeta CDR3 rearrangement, sequence reads were collapsed and filtered. For each sample, productive Simpson clonality was calculated by taking the square root of Simpson's diversity index across productive rearrangements. The immuneACCESS repertoire file appears here via TCRdb, limited to in-frame rearrangements. These files lack a portion of the clones; in checked studies, under half of the deficit traces to unresolved V genes, and the cause of the others is not known. Clonal size and the V and J genes are those of that table, whereas D and trimming came from the DNA. Recorded for this sample are 30,000 to 35,000 clones; 85% of them occurred a single time. More than 12% of the sample is in the top ten clones.

Relative to germline, V is 5 bases shorter and J is 3 bases shorter, with 13 bases between their ends. The CDR3, cysteine through phenylalanine, is 14 amino acids long. Only the CDR3 region is kept as DNA, spanning 42 bases read in frame from base 1. The CDR1 and CDR2 encoded by the germline V gene (reference sequence) are MNHEY and SMNVEV. Whole blood was collected in K2EDTA tubes by collaborating institutions according to the institutions' own protocols. For TCRbeta analysis, collaborators shipped samples as frozen whole blood, isolated PBMCs, or DNA extracted from either of those sample types. The chain is made from TRBV27 and TRBJ1-2; TRBD1 is a possible D gene, resting on 5 matching bases. This sequence was found in a human donor with acute or convalescent COVID-19. The donor label of this sample is uncertain. Sample: peripheral blood. The CDR3 has the sequence CASSISRDYYGYTF. The sequence in DNA is TGTGCCAGCAGTATTTCCAGGGACTACTATGGCTACACCTTC.